The entry that follows covers one T cell receptor (beta chain) sequence. V was pared by 6 bases and J by 7 bases, with 13 bases between. This CDR3 has 14 amino acids. Germline loops: CDR1 MNHNY, CDR2 SVGAGI (reference sequence). This sample stems from a study of T cell responses to AZD1222 COVID-19 vaccine. The repertoire was sequenced with immunoSEQ multiplex PCR; TCRdb's copy has only in-frame clones and lacks some. The sample lists 140,000 to 150,000 clones, approximately 86% seen once, with approximately 4.7% in the top ten. The source of this sequence is an adult who received the AZD1222 COVID-19 vaccine. The sequences come from peripheral blood, collected 28 days after the second AZD1222 dose. The chain carries TRBV6-6 and TRBJ1-6, with a possible D match to TRBD1 (5 bases). CDR3 amino acids: CASSPGGGNSPLHF. CDR3 nucleotides: TGTGCCAGCAGCCCTGGGGGGGGAAATTCACCCCTCCACTTT.